The entry below gives a single TCR beta chain sequence along with its context. This clonotype appeared many times. Its antigen is still unknown. Per-base qualities were not stored, and no clone one base away is much larger. For repertoire sequencing, TCR beta CDR3 regions were amplified from RNA transcripts. HTBI primers and the Qiagen OneStep RT-PCR kit were used in a first-round RT-PCR, which was followed by a second-round multiplex PCR, size selection and purification. Libraries were sequenced paired-end with 100 bp reads on an Illumina HiSeq2000. In the paper's pipeline: Reads were processed with SOAPnuke, discarding reads with adapters, uncalled bases, mean Phred below 15, or no exact constant-primer or identifier match. COPE v1.2.5 was used to merge high-quality paired reads. Clonotypes were defined as unique nucleotide sequences and were aligned to IMGT TRB V, D and J references using MiTCR v1.1. The analysis was limited to V-J combinations with a frequency above 0.0001, which together covered about 99% of repertoires. For each V-J combination, a TCR clonal expansion and chaos score was defined as F50 clonal expansion divided by the chaos observed in the TCRdist matrix. Features were reduced by Welch's t-statistics and random forest to about a dozen V-J combinations, which fed a naive Bayes classifier. The similarity between thyroid and blood repertoires was quantified using the Morisita-Horn index. Starting from the raw public reads, TCRdb applied fastp trimming at Q25, assembled clones with MiXCR and retained in-frame beta chains. Every distinct CDR3 protein forms one entry, paired with its most common genes and DNA. TCRdb's processing, not the authors' own work, is the source of the V and J calls. This sample comprises about 410,000 distinct CDR3 sequences, around 17% of them detected only once. In total, the top ten clones hold around 1.5% of the sample.

This record comes from a study of Graves' ophthalmopathy and Graves' hyperthyroidism (dated by TCRdb to about 2018). Background on the whole study: Peripheral blood was collected at initial diagnosis, prior to any treatment. The roughly 100 discovery patients were randomly split 7:3 into training and test sets. T-cell repertoires of thyroid tissue and blood were compared in about six hyperthyroidism patients. To explore V-J signatures distinguishing ophthalmopathy from hyperthyroidism, a discovery set of 100 patients (about 41 ophthalmopathy, roughly 60 stable hyperthyroidism) was enrolled. To tell Graves' ophthalmopathy apart from Graves' hyperthyroidism, and to predict which patients would progress to ophthalmopathy, the study relied on TCR beta repertoire signatures. An independent validation cohort was composed of 18 hyperthyroidism patients and 17 patients who later progressed from hyperthyroidism to ophthalmopathy. After sampling, hyperthyroidism patients received methimazole starting at 30 mg daily, and ophthalmopathy patients received high-dose intravenous methylprednisolone. In total, approximately 130 blood samples were TCR-sequenced: roughly 45 ophthalmopathy, about 75 hyperthyroidism and approximately 17 hyperthyroidism-to-ophthalmopathy patients. General findings and caveats noted by the study authors: In validation, the model predicted ophthalmopathy progression with about 71% sensitivity and approximately 75% specificity; roughly eleven predicted patients were CT-confirmed with GO in a median of about 6.1 months. Among expanded thyroid clonotypes with frequency above 0.001, most also showed up in blood, which suggests that blood repertoires may reflect the thyroid immune response. No statistical method was used to set the sample size in advance, and the investigators knew which group each participant was assigned to. In cross-validation, the 13-signature model distinguished ophthalmopathy from stable hyperthyroidism with about 90% sensitivity and around 81% specificity, and in the test set the corresponding values were roughly 80% and 76%.

The ophthalmopathy patients had moderately to severely active disease, with a Clinical Activity Score of 3 or higher, a NOSPECS grade of 4 or higher, and a disease duration of less than 3 months. Patients were excluded if they had other autoimmune diseases, uncontrolled infections, pregnancy or lactation. Diagnosis relied on clinical symptoms, serum thyroxine, TRAb, thyroid ultrasound and orbital computed tomography. PBMCs were isolated from 10 ml of fresh peripheral blood by Ficoll-Paque density gradient centrifugation. Total RNA was extracted with Trizol reagent and quality-checked on an Agilent 2100 Bioanalyzer. CDR1 DFQATT and CDR2 SNEGSKA are derived from the germline V gene (reference sequence). The junction shows trimming of 4 bases on V and 8 bases on J, and the gene matches do not reach 7 bases of it. From cysteine to phenylalanine, the CDR3 is 13 amino acids long. Left in the record is the CDR3 DNA by itself, 39 bases read in frame from the first base.

The receptor's source is a woman aged 18 to 35 with Graves' ophthalmopathy. Donor details come from another sample of the same person, matched by shared clones. The V and J segments used are TRBV20-1 and TRBJ1-1; 10 junctional bases match TRBD1. The specimen sequenced was peripheral blood. The DNA sequence reads TGCAGTGCTACGAAACGACAGGGGGCGGAAGCTTTCTTT. Translated, it gives CSATKRQGAEAFF.